Listed below are T cell receptor beta chains from one sample, sequenced in a study of T cell responses to AZD1222 COVID-19 vaccine. Clones were read by immunoSEQ multiplex PCR, and TCRdb kept only the in-frame ones, dropping some. The table lists 70,000 or so clones, about four fifths of them singletons. The specimen was peripheral blood, collected 28 days after the second AZD1222 dose. The receptors here all came from an adult who received the AZD1222 COVID-19 vaccine. Each CDR3 is given with its conserved first and last residue. Fields, in order: CDR3 protein, CDR3 DNA, clone size, J gene, D gene, V gene. D genes are given only for firm matches. A clone size is listed for some rows: how often the clone was seen (once, few, many), or a class if it is expanded.

CASTPLTGGFATNEKLFF TGTGCCAGCACCCCACTGACAGGGGGGTTTGCAACTAATGAAAAACTGTTTTTT few TRBJ1-4 TRBD1 TRBV7-7
CASSPGEDRGLAYGYTF TGTGCCAGCAGCCCAGGGGAGGATAGGGGCTTAGCCTATGGCTACACCTTC once TRBJ1-2 NA TRBV11-2
CASSQEALAGGLGQFF TGTGCCAGCAGCCAAGAAGCACTAGCGGGGGGGTTGGGGCAGTTCTTC NA TRBJ2-1 TRBD2 TRBV3-1/TRBV3-2
CASSEGGSRCEQYF TGTGCCAGCAGTGAAGGCGGCAGCCGCTGCGAGCAGTACTTC once TRBJ2-7 NA TRBV6-1
CASSMTPIAGTNEKLFF TGTGCCAGTAGTATGACACCCATCGCAGGAACTAATGAAAAACTGTTTTTT once TRBJ1-4 NA TRBV19
CASSTSLANYGYTF TGCGCCAGCAGCACCTCTCTTGCCAACTATGGCTACACCTTC NA TRBJ1-2 NA TRBV5-1
CASSDQAGSADTQYF TGTGCTAGCAGTGATCAGGCAGGGTCGGCGGATACGCAGTATTTT NA TRBJ2-3 NA TRBV25-1
CASSQVFRTGKEKLFF TGTGCCAGCAGCCAAGTCTTCCGGACAGGGAAGGAAAAACTGTTTTTT NA TRBJ1-4 TRBD1 TRBV3-1/TRBV3-2
CATSALAGGEKLFF TGTGCCACCAGCGCTCTCGCAGGTGGGGAAAAACTGTTTTTT NA TRBJ1-4 NA TRBV15
CASSFDRGNQPQHF TGTGCCAGCAGTTTTGACAGGGGCAATCAGCCCCAGCATTTT NA TRBJ1-5 TRBD1 TRBV6-2/TRBV6-3
CASSLRQSKETQYF TGTGCCAGCAGCTTGAGACAGTCCAAAGAGACCCAGTACTTC NA TRBJ2-5 NA TRBV5-4
CASSSRDFNQPQHF TGTGCCAGCAGTTCCAGGGACTTCAATCAGCCCCAGCATTTT NA TRBJ1-5 NA TRBV6-6
CASSFGNEKLFF TGTGCCAGCAGCTTCGGTAATGAAAAACTGTTTTTT NA TRBJ1-4 NA TRBV5-4
CASSQDSHNQPQHF TGCGCCAGCAGCCAAGATTCTCACAATCAGCCCCAGCATTTT once TRBJ1-5 NA TRBV4-3
CASSQVYYTPGNTIYF TGTGCCAGCAGCCAAGTGTATTACACTCCTGGAAACACCATATATTTT NA TRBJ1-3 NA TRBV14
CASSFEREPLHF TGTGCCAGCAGTTTTGAAAGGGAACCCCTCCACTTT once TRBJ1-6 NA TRBV12-3/TRBV12-4
CASTTDRGTQGEQYF TGTGCCAGCACTACGGACCGGGGCACCCAGGGGGAGCAGTACTTC NA TRBJ2-7 NA TRBV2
CASSEFKRDQPQHF TGTGCCAGCAGTGAATTCAAGAGGGATCAGCCCCAGCATTTT NA TRBJ1-5 NA TRBV2
CASSIPRAHYEQYF TGTGCCAGCAGTATCCCCCGGGCTCACTACGAGCAGTACTTC NA TRBJ2-7 NA TRBV28
CASTGGYEQYF TGTGCCAGCACGGGTGGCTACGAGCAGTACTTC NA TRBJ2-7 NA TRBV6-5
CASSLGDWISGNTIYF TGTGCCAGCAGCTTAGGGGATTGGATCTCTGGAAACACCATATATTTT NA TRBJ1-3 NA TRBV7-2
CASSLFGVGEAFF TGTGCCAGCAGTTTATTTGGGGTGGGCGAAGCTTTCTTT NA TRBJ1-1 NA TRBV27
CASAKLDGMNTEAFF TGTGCCAGCGCGAAATTGGATGGCATGAACACTGAAGCTTTCTTT NA TRBJ1-1 NA TRBV5-6
CASGYPEKLFF TGTGCCAGCGGATACCCGGAAAAACTGTTTTTT NA TRBJ1-4 NA TRBV12-3/TRBV12-4
CATSRGVHLRTRFPGELFF TGTGCCACCAGCAGGGGGGTTCACCTCCGGACTAGGTTTCCCGGGGAGCTGTTTTTT NA TRBJ2-2 TRBD2 TRBV15
CASRPPGQGLPQHF TGTGCCAGCAGGCCCCCGGGACAGGGCCTGCCCCAGCATTTT once TRBJ1-5 TRBD1 TRBV5-6
CASSPLATGEPQHF TGTGCCAGCAGCCCCTTAGCGACAGGGGAGCCCCAGCATTTT NA TRBJ1-5 TRBD1 TRBV7-9
CASSLQAGYEQFF TGTGCCAGCAGCCTTCAAGCGGGGTATGAGCAGTTCTTC NA TRBJ2-1 TRBD2 TRBV4-2
CASRGAPRGVRGISQETQYF TGTGCCAGTAGGGGGGCCCCCCGGGGGGTCAGGGGAATATCCCAAGAGACCCAGTACTTC few TRBJ2-5 NA TRBV19
CASGLGPGQGETQYF TGTGCTAGTGGTTTGGGTCCGGGACAAGGGGAGACCCAGTACTTC NA TRBJ2-5 NA TRBV12-5
CASSRLGEGGYTF TGTGCCAGCAGCCGATTAGGGGAGGGTGGCTACACCTTC NA TRBJ1-2 NA TRBV7-2
CASSQDGAWTVGNTIYF TGTGCCAGCAGCCAAGATGGGGCATGGACAGTCGGAAACACCATATATTTT NA TRBJ1-3 NA TRBV4-2
CASSLGQGTRGYTF TGCGCCAGCAGCTTGGGACAGGGGACTAGGGGCTACACCTTC NA TRBJ1-2 TRBD1 TRBV5-1
CASIRQGNEQFF TGTGCCAGCATTCGGCAGGGTAATGAGCAGTTCTTC NA TRBJ2-1 NA TRBV5-6
CASSLPGSPGNTIYF TGTGCCAGCAGCCTCCCCGGGTCTCCTGGAAACACCATATATTTT NA TRBJ1-3 NA TRBV3-1/TRBV3-2
CASSSLRTPYEQYF TGTGCCAGCAGCTCGCTCCGGACACCCTACGAGCAGTACTTC NA TRBJ2-7 NA TRBV5-4
CASSHTTEAFF TGTGCCAGCAGTCACACCACTGAAGCTTTCTTT NA TRBJ1-1 NA TRBV6-6
CASKQNPYSNQPQHF TGTGCCAGTAAACAGAACCCTTATAGCAATCAGCCCCAGCATTTT NA TRBJ1-5 NA TRBV19
CASSAPPGELFF TGTGCCAGCAGCGCTCCACCCGGGGAGCTGTTTTTT NA TRBJ2-2 NA TRBV5-4
CASSEGERGRASTDTQYF TGCGCCAGCAGTGAGGGAGAAAGGGGGAGGGCTAGCACAGATACGCAGTATTTT NA TRBJ2-3 NA TRBV10-2
CASSFGGTGSSPLHF TGTGCCAGCAGCTTCGGAGGGACAGGGTCTTCACCCCTCCACTTT NA TRBJ1-6 TRBD1 TRBV5-6
CASSEVSTDTQYF TGTGCCAGCAGTGAAGTAAGCACAGATACGCAGTATTTT NA TRBJ2-3 NA TRBV2
CASSLGPNEKLFF TGTGCCAGCAGCCTCGGCCCTAATGAAAAACTGTTTTTT NA TRBJ1-4 NA TRBV9
CASSEIAGIGYTF TGTGCCAGCAGTGAAATTGCGGGAATTGGCTACACCTTC NA TRBJ1-2 NA TRBV25-1
CASSQDNGRADSPLHF TGTGCCAGCAGCCAAGATAATGGCAGGGCAGATTCACCCCTCCACTTT NA TRBJ1-6 NA TRBV3-1/TRBV3-2
CASRTPGQGNQPQHF TGTGCCAGCAGGACGCCGGGACAGGGCAATCAGCCCCAGCATTTT NA TRBJ1-5 TRBD1 TRBV2